These 16 T cell receptor beta chains were all obtained from the same sample, sequenced in a study of metastatic and nonmetastatic thyroid tumors. No treatment had been given to any patient before thyroid surgery. TCRdb re-analyzed the PCR reads through MiXCR. Here the sample spans about 16,000 clones, around 23% being singletons. Sequencing used adjacent normal tissue. Every receptor here comes from a female donor with papillary thyroid cancer or a benign thyroid nodule (not recorded which). Some clones in this sample may be carry-over from other donors' samples.

The J gene is TRBJ1-4, the V gene TRBV14, with no clear D. Germline CDR1 reads SGHDN; CDR2 reads FVKESK. The V end lost 4 bases, the J end lost 8 bases, and 11 bases lay between the germline ends. The CDR3 extends over 13 amino acids. The DNA for the CDR3 is TGTGCCAGCAGCCGAACTTTAAGAGAAAAACTGTTTTTT. It is translated as CASSRTLREKLFF.

V usage is TRBV20-1 and J usage is TRBJ2-6; maybe TRBD1 (6 bases). The CDR3 covers 13 residues. The V gene lost 8 bases and the J gene lost 1 base, with 9 bases spanning the gap. Germline CDR1 reads DFQATT; CDR2 reads SNEGSKA (reference sequence). The CDR3 DNA sequence: TGCAGTACTCAGGGGTCTGGGGCCAACGTCCTGACTTTC. This codes for CSTQGSGANVLTF.

This clone was detected many times. The chain employs TRBV28 and TRBJ1-2, with TRBD1 matching over 9 bases. Trimming took 4 bases from V and 8 from J; bases not matched to a gene: 8. The CDR3 loop spans 14 amino acids. Germline CDR1 and CDR2: MDHEN and SYDVKM. The DNA of the CDR3 is TGTGCCAGCAGTTACAGGGGGCGATTTTGGGGCTACACCTTC. This gives the protein CASSYRGRFWGYTF.

The genes are TRBV6-1 and TRBJ2-5, with TRBD2 identical over 12 bases. The DNA end is more similar to TRBJ2-1, so the J call may be wrong. The CDR3 has 16 amino acids. CDR1 is MNHNS, CDR2 SASEGT, per germline. The CDR3 sequence is CASSGLAGNPWGLQFF. The CDR3 DNA follows: TGTGCCAGCAGCGGACTAGCGGGAAACCCCTGGGGCTTGCAGTTCTTC.

CDR3 region: CASSSRLTLREQYF. CDR3 coding DNA: TGTGCCAGCTCATCGAGACTTACACTACGCGAGCAGTACTTC. The chain links TRBV18 to TRBJ2-7; D remains ambiguous. Germline values: CDR1 KGHSH, CDR2 LQKENI. The V end was cut by 5 bases, the J end by 6 bases, with 17 bases between. This CDR3 is built from 14 residues.

The genes are TRBV20-1 and TRBJ2-7, with 8 bases matching TRBD2. V lost 0 bases to trimming and J lost 2 bases; unmatched junction nucleotides: 6. CDR3 length: 15 residues. Germline V lookup: CDR1 DFQATT, CDR2 SNEGSKA (reference sequence). CDR3 bases: TGCAGTGCTAGAGACCCCGGGAGGGATGCCTACGAGCAGTACTTC. It encodes CSARDPGRDAYEQYF.

The chain links TRBV6-1 to TRBJ1-1, with a weak D call TRBD1 (6 bases). V was clipped by 6 bases and J by 5 bases, with 16 bases between them. This CDR3 spans 14 amino acids. Germline assignment: CDR1 MNHNS and CDR2 SASEGT. The CDR3 nucleotides read TGTGCCAGCAGCCGGGAACAGGGTTTAACTGAAGCTTTCTTT. This sequence encodes CASSREQGLTEAFF.

As concerns this clone: The junction differs from germline at one of its ends, possibly a read error. The chain recombines TRBV4-2 with TRBJ1-1; 8 bases line up with TRBD1. Germline V CDR1 and CDR2: LGHNA, YNFKEQ. The CDR3 covers 15 residues. The CDR3 reads CVSSQVRAGGVEAFF. The CDR3 DNA sequence: TGTGTCAGCAGCCAAGTGAGGGCAGGGGGCGTTGAAGCTTTCTTT.

Ten or more counts support this clone. The chain is built from TRBV10-2 and TRBJ2-2; tentative D call: TRBD2 (6 bases). Germline-derived CDR1 and CDR2 are WSHSY and SAAADI. With 0 bases removed from V and 5 bases from J, the gap between germline ends came to 10 bases. The CDR3 runs 15 residues. CDR3 bases: TGCGCCAGCAGTGAGTCGATGGGGGGAACCGGGGAGCTGTTTTTT. It encodes CASSESMGGTGELFF.

This rearrangement joins TRBV6-2 or TRBV6-3 to TRBJ2-5; 7 bases fit TRBD2. The CDR3 has 15 amino acids. Germline V gene sequence: CDR1 MNHEY, CDR2 SVGEGT. V trimming: 5 bases; J trimming: 4 bases; junction bases outside the gene matches: 10. CDR3 DNA: TGTGCCAGCAGTCTCAGTGGGGGGGTAGGAGAGACCCAGTACTTC. It yields the protein CASSLSGGVGETQYF.

The rearrangement links TRBV5-1 to TRBJ1-3; tentatively, D is TRBD1 (6 bases). The CDR3 is 16 residues long. The germline CDR1 and CDR2 sequences are SGHRS and YFSETQ. Trimming shortened V by 2 bases and J by 0 bases, and 12 bases separated the two germline ends. The chain's CDR3 is CASSFGQGFSGNTIYF. DNA for the CDR3: TGCGCCAGCAGCTTCGGGCAGGGGTTCTCTGGAAACACCATATATTTT.

The genes are TRBV7-2 and TRBJ2-1, with D unclear. CDR1 and CDR2 (germline): SGHTA, FQGNSA. V shed 1 base and J shed 10 bases, with 11 bases lying between them. The CDR3 is made up of 13 amino acids. The CDR3 DNA is TGTGCCAGCAGCTTAGTCTTGGCTGGAGAGCAGTTCTTC. The encoded protein is CASSLVLAGEQFF.

This clone was recorded a few times. This chain joins TRBV28 and TRBJ2-3, with D possibly matching TRBD1 (6 bases). Germline CDR1 MDHEN, CDR2 SYDVKM. The CDR3 runs to 12 residues. Between the trimmed V and J ends, which lost 5 bases and 6 bases, there was a span of 9 bases. DNA for the CDR3: TGTGCCAGCAGTGGGCAGGGGGATACGCAGTATTTT. It is translated as CASSGQGDTQYF.

The J gene is TRBJ2-1, the V gene TRBV12-3 or TRBV12-4; D ambiguous. The CDR3 consists of 16 residues. V was cut by 3 bases and J by 1 base, with 13 bases left in between. The CDR3 region has the DNA TGTGCCAGCAGTTTCTTCGGTACAGATTCCTACAATGAGCAGTTCTTC. Translated: CASSFFGTDSYNEQFF.

This chain links TRBV7-3 with TRBJ2-1; 12 nucleotides line up with TRBD2. V lost 2 bases, J lost 8 bases, and 4 bases stayed unmatched. CDR1 and CDR2 from the germline V gene are SGHTA and FQGTGA. This CDR3 comprises 15 residues. The CDR3 spells CASSLVLAGGYEQFF. The CDR3 region has the DNA TGTGCCAGCAGCTTAGTACTAGCGGGAGGATATGAGCAGTTCTTC.

In its sample, this clone was seen many times. Just one base apart from a much larger clone, this may be a read error. J is TRBJ2-5 and V is TRBV25-1, with a possible D match to TRBD2 (5 bases). From germline, CDR1 is MGHDK and CDR2 SYGVNS. The CDR3 extends over 13 amino acids. V was cut by 2 bases and J by 7 bases, with 11 bases left in between. CDR3 protein: CASSEGSSGTQYF. The CDR3 bases are TGTGCCAGCAGTGAAGGGAGCTCAGGGACCCAGTACTTC. The entire variable domain, with the rest obtained from reference TRBV25-1 and TRBJ2-5, is as follows: EADIYQTPRYLVIGTGKKITLECSQTMGHDKMYWYQQDPGMELHLIHYSYGVNSTEKGDLSSESTVSRIRTEHFPLTLESARPSHTSQYLCASSEGSSGTQYFGPGTRLLVL.